In its sample, the clone carrying this TCR beta chain was seen a few times. TRAV and TRBV primers primed cDNA for both TCRalpha and TCRbeta. TCRs were amplified for roughly 20 PCR cycles with a constant-region primer and V-primer adapter. MiXCR, run by TCRdb on the reads, gives a single entry per CDR3 protein. This sample yields around 80,000 distinct CDR3 sequences, of which 17% are seen a single time; approximately 1.3% belongs to the top ten. The entry originates in a study of low-dose radiotherapy and immunotherapy resistance in tumors. Study-wide context: Intravenous cyclophosphamide at 200 mg/m2 preceded radiation and immunotherapy by one day, every two weeks.

The time point denotes: after trial treatment. Treatment described: LDRT plus nivolumab, ipilimumab, low-dose cyclophosphamide and aspirin (RACIN trial). Donors were given nivolumab, ipilimumab, aspirin, low-dose cyclophosphamide and low-dose radiotherapy. The CDR3 has 16 amino acids. V trimming: 0 bases; J trimming: 0 bases; junction bases outside the gene matches: 6. Germline loops: CDR1 SGHRS, CDR2 YFSETQ. The source material was PBMCs, sampled after low-dose radiotherapy plus immunotherapy. The V and J genes are TRBV5-1 and TRBJ2-7, with 7 nucleotides matching TRBD2. This receptor was identified in a male donor with prostate cancer. The CDR3 DNA reads TGCGCCAGCAGCTTGGATGGCGGGAGAAGCTCCTACGAGCAGTACTTC. Amino acid sequence: CASSLDGGRSSYEQYF.